This TCR beta chain was sequenced for a study of T cell responses to AZD1222 COVID-19 vaccine. Whole-study context: Second doses at about 4 or about 12 weeks were pooled. Study outcomes and limitations: The repertoires were collected only after the peak T cell response. Spike-specific TCR breadth and depth grew following two AZD1222 doses.

With respect to this clone: No antigen is known for it.

The data were produced by immunoSEQ multiplex PCR, yet TCRdb's version contains in-frame clones alone and is incomplete. This sample has 95,000 to 150,000 clones, with 88% found just once. The source of this sequence is an adult in good health. The material sequenced was peripheral blood, taken on day 0 of AZD1222 vaccination.

CDR3 region: CASSRQGSNEKLFF. CDR3 bases: TGTGCCAGCAGTCGACAGGGAAGTAATGAAAAACTGTTTTTT. The J gene is TRBJ1-4, the V gene TRBV2; 7 nucleotides align to TRBD1. The CDR3 length is 14 residues. V dropped 5 bases and J dropped 4; count of bases not matched to a gene: 4. Germline CDR1 is SNHLY and CDR2 is FYNNEI.